Reported below is one T cell receptor (beta chain). Its antigen target is currently unknown. Nothing much larger sits one base from this clone, and base qualities are not available. The library was made by 5' RACE. Sequencing relied on an Illumina HiSeq 2500. The second PCR ran for roughly 6 to 11 cycles and used a J-beta primer mix along with a sample-barcoded 5' primer. Each TCR beta cDNA molecule received a unique molecular identifier from a template-switch 5' adaptor carrying 12 random nucleotides. Each sample yielded at least 3 million CDR3-containing paired-end reads. The Mint cDNA synthesis kit, primed by a TRBC-specific oligonucleotide, was used to synthesize first-strand cDNA from all RNA. Following uracil-DNA glycosylase treatment, all cDNA underwent a first 18-cycle PCR with the universal primers M1SS and BC2_uni_R. Regarding the original processing steps: For normalization, 1 million high-quality reads were randomly selected from each sample, with every read carrying a distinct molecular identifier. Instead of being binned into consensus sequences, reads that shared molecular identifiers were thrown out. MiTCR, run with a Q25 quality threshold and the strictest error-elimination algorithm, handled CDR3 identification, clonotype clustering and error correction. A nonparametric unseen species model using Euler transformation provided a lower-bound estimate of total TCR beta diversity. TCRdb reprocessed the public reads (quality trimming at Q25 with fastp, clone calling with MiXCR) and kept in-frame beta chains. Rows with one shared CDR3 protein collapse into an entry with the most common genes and DNA. TCRdb's processing, not the study's, gives the V and J calls here. The sample table records some 790,000 distinct CDR3 sequences; more than 25% of these occur just once. The top ten clonotypes cover roughly 17% of the sample.

The donors were around 39 Caucasian individuals from Russia, aged 6 to 90 years, who were systemically healthy. Ten milliliters of peripheral blood were drawn from each donor into EDTA-treated Vacutainer tubes. Ficoll-Paque density-gradient centrifugation was used to isolate PBMCs, with at least 6.5 million per sample. Total RNA was extracted from PBMCs with Trizol reagent, with at least 6 micrograms obtained per sample. For every donor, flow cytometry on a PBMC aliquot measured the percentage of naive CD45RAhigh/CD27high T cells. This sample is part of a study of blood T cells in healthy people across ages (dated by TCRdb to the mid-2010s). Context from the whole study: In model experiments, template switching captured about one uniquely barcoded TCR beta cDNA molecule for every two T cells. Two additional independent replicas of 1 million unique cDNA reads from the same blood draw were analyzed for two donors (one aged 18 to 30 and one aged 80 or older). Using deep sequencing normalized with unique cDNA molecular identifiers, the study measured how TCR beta repertoire diversity changes with age. The donors were divided into four age groups: young (average around 16 years), middle-aged (approximately 42), aged (about 60) and long-lived (approximately 74). To avoid experimental bias, donors of different ages were distributed randomly across sequencing lanes.

Inclusive of the bounding cysteine and phenylalanine, the CDR3 is 14 residues long. Only the CDR3 portion is preserved as DNA: 42 bases, with reading frame beginning at the first base. A distance of 16 bases separates the germline ends of V and J, which lose 3 bases and 10 bases respectively. Overall study outcomes, separate from this receptor: Observed TCR beta diversity per million T cells fell roughly linearly with age, and a significant reduction was already apparent by age around 39. Total diversity estimates from one million sequenced T cells were considered lower bounds and underestimates. The CMV infection status of donors was not known, potentially confounding age-related changes in expanded clonotypes. Conclusive comparison of naive and antigen-experienced compartments was prevented by the profiling of bulk unsorted PBMCs. Compared with the aged group, the long-lived group had more naive CD4+ T cells, fewer expanded clones and increased TCR diversity, a pattern suggesting age selection. There was a strong correlation between observed TCR beta diversity and the percentage of naive T cells measured by flow cytometry.

This clonotype was obtained from an elderly woman in good health. The sequenced sample consisted of blood. Recombination linked TRBV12-3 or TRBV12-4 to TRBJ1-5; TRBD1 is possibly the D segment (5 matching bases). DNA sequence: TGTGCCAGCAGTTTGCGTATAGGGGTAGGCCCCCAGCATTTT. This translates into CASSLRIGVGPQHF.